Listed here are 14 T cell receptor beta chains from one sample, sequenced in a study of shared clonotypes between healthy human individuals. Sequencing was performed with immunoSEQ multiplex PCR; in TCRdb, only in-frame clones are kept and a portion is missing. The table includes millions of clones, 85% to 95% detected once. The sample consisted of naive CD4+ T cells sorted from blood. The subset denotes: CD45RA+ positively selected. These receptors were collected from a man aged 18 to 30 in good health.

This chain links TRBV5-1 with TRBJ1-2, with 7 bases fitting TRBD1. The CDR3 covers 14 residues. Germline-derived CDR1 and CDR2 are SGHRS and YFSETQ. V was pared by 4 bases and J by 4 bases, with 7 bases of the junction left unmatched. The CDR3 DNA reads TGCGCCAGCAGCCCCGGGGGGGACAGCTATGGCTACACCTTC. Encoded protein: CASSPGGDSYGYTF.

The rearrangement uses TRBV7-6 and TRBJ2-7; TRBD2 matches 7 bases. From germline, CDR1 is SGHVS and CDR2 FNYEAQ. V shed 1 base and J 0 bases; nucleotides not matched to a gene: 3. The CDR3 totals 15 residues. The CDR3 sequence: CASSLDGGSSYEQYF. The CDR3 bases are TGTGCCAGCAGCTTAGACGGCGGGAGCTCCTACGAGCAGTACTTC.

This chain uses TRBV7-2 with TRBJ1-6; 8 bases are a match to TRBD1. The CDR3 loop spans 15 amino acids. Losses at the gene ends were 5 bases for V and 9 bases for J; bases not matched to a gene: 9. Per the germline V gene, CDR1 is SGHTA and CDR2 is FQGNSA. CDR3 bases: TGTGCCAGCAGCCCCCGGACAGGGAAGGGTTCACCCCTCCACTTT. It yields the protein CASSPRTGKGSPLHF.

This chain uses TRBV6-5 with TRBJ2-5; 11 bases align to TRBD1. This CDR3 comprises 15 residues. Trimming cost V 6 bases and J 0 bases; bases outside gene matches: 3. Germline CDR1 MNHEY, CDR2 SVGAGI. The CDR3 bases are TGTGCCAGCAGCGAGGACAGGGGGCACCAAGAGACCCAGTACTTC. Protein: CASSEDRGHQETQYF.

The chain has TRBV18 and TRBJ2-7, with D maybe TRBD2 (5 bases). CDR3 length: 14 amino acids. CDR1 and CDR2 (germline): KGHSH, LQKENI. The V gene lost 3 bases and the J gene lost 0 bases, with 9 bases spanning the gap. For the CDR3, the DNA is TGTGCCAGCTCACCGGAGCGGAGCTCCTACGAGCAGTACTTC. Its translation is CASSPERSSYEQYF.

The CDR3 reads CASVGLAGTGELFF. Here the CDR3 DNA reads TGTGCCAGCGTCGGACTAGCGGGAACCGGGGAGCTGTTTTTT. The chain links TRBV6-1 to TRBJ2-2; 12 nucleotides align to TRBD2. The CDR3 runs 14 residues. Germline CDR1 and CDR2: MNHNS and SASEGT. Trimming took 8 bases from V and 5 from J; bases not matched to a gene: 3.

This clone was seen once. The chain combines TRBV5-1 with TRBJ1-3, with 7 bases lining up with TRBD1. The CDR3 is 18 residues long. The J segment lost 0 bases and the V segment lost 4 bases, leaving 13 bases of the junction unmatched. CDR1 SGHRS and CDR2 YFSETQ come from the germline V gene. CDR3 DNA sequence: TGCGCCAGCAGCACACGAGGATTAGGGGGCAACTCTGGAAACACCATATATTTT. Its translation is CASSTRGLGGNSGNTIYF.

CDR3 bases: TGTGCCAGCAGCCCCGCCTGGGGTACCGGGGAGCTGTTTTTT. This encodes CASSPAWGTGELFF. The chain uses TRBV5-8 and TRBJ2-2; D call uncertain. CDR1 is SGHTS and CDR2 is YDEGEE in the germline V gene. V lost 4 bases and J 5 bases, leaving 12 bases between the germline ends. The CDR3 length is 14 residues.

This clone was counted a single time. The junction departs from germline at one end; a sequencing error may be responsible. The chain joins TRBV5-1 to TRBJ2-7; D perhaps matches TRBD2 (7 bases). CDR3 length equals 15 residues. Germline loops: CDR1 SGHRS, CDR2 YFSETQ. DNA of the CDR3: TGCGCCAGCAGAGATCTTGGACAGCGGGAATACGGGCAGTACTTC. It is translated as CASRDLGQREYGQYF. The whole variable domain, remainder taken from reference TRBV5-1 and TRBJ2-7, is KAGVTQTPRYLIKTRGQQVTLSCSPISGHRSVSWYQQTPGQGLQFLFEYFSETQRNKGNFPGRFSGRQFSNSRSEMNVSTLELGDSALYLCASRDLGQREYGQYFGPGTRLTVT.

About this clone: Possible read error: a much larger clone is one base away. The V gene is TRBV2, the J gene TRBJ2-7; 14 bases line up with TRBD2. V lost 5 bases to trimming and J lost 6 bases; unmatched junction nucleotides: 6. The CDR3 has 15 amino acids. The germline gives CDR1 SNHLY, CDR2 FYNNEI. Written as DNA, the CDR3 is TGTGCCAGCAGTTCGGGACTAGCGGGAGTGAGCGAGCAGTACTTC. Translating gives CASSSGLAGVSEQYF.

This chain uses TRBV5-1 with TRBJ1-5; no definite D call. The germline V and J ends were trimmed by 2 bases and 1 base, with 10 bases remaining between them. The CDR3 extends over 15 amino acids. Germline values: CDR1 SGHRS, CDR2 YFSETQ. DNA for the CDR3: TGCGCCAGCAGCTTAACAGACCCCAGCAATCAGCCCCAGCATTTT. Its protein is CASSLTDPSNQPQHF.

V usage is TRBV19 and J usage is TRBJ2-7; TRBD2 aligns across 13 bases. The junction had 10 bases not matched to a gene; V was cut back by 1 base and J by 4 bases. This CDR3 region has 18 residues. CDR1 LNHDA and CDR2 SQIVND come from the germline V gene (reference sequence). Here the CDR3 DNA reads TGTGCCAGTAGTATAGCACCTCTGGGACTAGCGGGAAGATACGAGCAGTACTTC. It encodes CASSIAPLGLAGRYEQYF. Full variable domain (missing parts from reference TRBV19 and TRBJ2-7): DGGITQSPKYLFRKEGQNVTLSCEQNLNHDAMYWYRQDPGQGLRLIYYSQIVNDFQKGDIAEGYSVSREKKESFPLTVTSAQKNPTAFYLCASSIAPLGLAGRYEQYFGPGTRLTVT.

CDR3 region: CASGTRSDTQYF. The CDR3 coding sequence is TGTGCCAGCGGAACCCGTTCAGATACGCAGTATTTT. The genes are TRBV2 and TRBJ2-3; D is undetermined. This CDR3 region has 12 residues. Trimming took 8 bases from V and 4 from J, leaving 10 bases between them. Germline CDR1 SNHLY, CDR2 FYNNEI.

V and J are TRBV7-9 and TRBJ2-1; no reliable D call. The CDR3 runs 16 residues. Per the germline V gene, CDR1 is SEHNR and CDR2 is FQNEAQ (reference sequence). V was clipped by 4 bases and J by 7 bases, with 20 bases between them. The CDR3 nucleotides are TGTGCCAGCAGCTCTTGGTTTGGGGTTACGCGGAATGAGCAGTTCTTC. Protein sequence: CASSSWFGVTRNEQFF.